This is a list of T cell receptor beta chains from one sample in a study of cytomegalovirus exposure and HLA in healthy donors. The assay was immunoSEQ multiplex PCR, and TCRdb's table has in-frame clones only and misses some. The table records 98,000 or so clones, about 83% of them present only once. Source material: PBMCs. The receptors shown here come from a man aged 60 to 69 in good health and CMV-seropositive. Each CDR3 is given with its conserved first and last residue. Each record gives: CDR3 protein, CDR3 DNA, J gene, D gene, V gene, clone size. The D gene is left open where the match is weak. Part of the rows lack a size; the others show once, few, many or a class for expanded clones.

CASSGPGNYGYTF | TGTGCCAGCAGTGGGCCGGGGAACTATGGCTACACCTTC | TRBJ1-2 | . | TRBV2 | .
CATSVAGNTEAFF | TGTGCCACCAGCGTAGCCGGGAACACTGAAGCTTTCTTT | TRBJ1-1 | . | TRBV15 | .
CASSQTAQTNEKLFF | TGTGCCAGCAGTCAGACAGCCCAGACTAATGAAAAACTGTTTTTT | TRBJ1-4 | . | TRBV6-5 | .
CATSRGESETQYF | TGTGCCACCAGCAGAGGGGAGAGCGAGACCCAGTACTTC | TRBJ2-5 | . | TRBV15 | few
CASSGLSTAWETQYF | TGTGCCAGCAGCGGCCTATCGACAGCCTGGGAGACCCAGTACTTC | TRBJ2-5 | . | TRBV25-1 | .
CASSQAAAIGEQFF | TGTGCCAGCAGCCAAGCGGCTGCTATCGGGGAGCAGTTCTTC | TRBJ2-1 | . | TRBV14 | .
CASSSGDRGTYEQYF | TGCGCCAGCAGCTCTGGAGACAGGGGAACCTACGAGCAGTACTTC | TRBJ2-7 | TRBD1 | TRBV5-1 | .
CASSYLQGDSYEQYF | TGTGCCAGCAGTTATCTCCAGGGGGACTCCTACGAGCAGTACTTC | TRBJ2-7 | TRBD1 | TRBV6-5 | .
CASSPDRGYGKLFF | TGTGCCAGCAGCCCGGACAGAGGGTATGGAAAACTGTTTTTT | TRBJ1-4 | . | TRBV5-8 | .
CASTGARQGADEQFF | TGTGCCAGCACCGGAGCCCGGCAGGGGGCCGATGAGCAGTTCTTC | TRBJ2-1 | TRBD1 | TRBV6-1 | .
CASSRQAGANTGELFF | TGTGCCAGCAGCCGCCAGGCAGGTGCGAACACCGGGGAGCTGTTTTTT | TRBJ2-2 | . | TRBV7-2 | .
CASRQDGTGVIRSPLHF | TGTGCCAGCAGGCAAGACGGGACAGGGGTAATTCGTTCACCCCTCCACTTT | TRBJ1-6 | TRBD1 | TRBV4-2 | few
CATTGDNYGYTF | TGTGCCACGACAGGGGATAACTATGGCTACACCTTC | TRBJ1-2 | TRBD1 | TRBV2 | few
CASNSLNSPLHF | TGCGCCAGCAACAGCCTTAATTCACCCCTCCACTTT | TRBJ1-6 | . | TRBV4-1 | .
CASSQDRQISGANVLTF | TGTGCCAGCAGCCAAGATCGCCAGATCTCTGGGGCCAACGTCCTGACTTTC | TRBJ2-6 | . | TRBV4-2 | .
CASSGPRQAGEQYF | TGTGCCAGCAGTGGCCCCCGGCAGGCGGGAGAGCAGTACTTC | TRBJ2-7 | . | TRBV6-1 | once
CASSFGRGADEQYF | TGTGCCAGCAGCTTCGGCAGGGGGGCCGACGAGCAGTACTTC | TRBJ2-7 | . | TRBV7-2 | .
CASSEPTGGSPLHF | TGTGCCAGCAGCGAACCGACAGGGGGATCACCCCTCCACTTT | TRBJ1-6 | TRBD1 | TRBV6-6 | .
CASRVKWGASYEQYF | TGTGCCAGCCGCGTGAAATGGGGAGCCTCCTACGAGCAGTACTTC | TRBJ2-7 | . | TRBV11-2 | few
CAISTGQGQAKNIQYF | TGTGCCATCTCCACGGGACAGGGTCAGGCCAAAAACATTCAGTACTTC | TRBJ2-4 | TRBD1 | TRBV10-3 | .
CASSTNDGTGGGYTF | TGTGCCAGCAGCACGAACGACGGGACAGGGGGTGGCTACACCTTC | TRBJ1-2 | TRBD1 | TRBV6-5 | once
CASRLGQVRELFF | TGTGCCAGCAGATTGGGTCAGGTCCGGGAGCTGTTTTTT | TRBJ2-2 | . | TRBV25-1 | .
CASSIRGSAGNTIYF | TGTGCCAGTAGTATAAGGGGATCGGCTGGAAACACCATATATTTT | TRBJ1-3 | . | TRBV19 | .
CASSLGLAASTDTQYF | TGTGCCAGCAGCTTGGGACTGGCAGCTAGCACAGATACGCAGTATTTT | TRBJ2-3 | . | TRBV5-4 | .
CASSVTGGLNTEAFF | TGTGCCAGCAGCGTGACAGGGGGGTTGAACACTGAAGCTTTCTTT | TRBJ1-1 | TRBD1 | TRBV9 | .
CAISESRGETTEAFF | TGTGCCATCAGTGAGTCGAGAGGAGAAACCACTGAAGCTTTCTTT | TRBJ1-1 | . | TRBV10-3 | few
CASSLTAAGSSYEQYF | TGTGCCAGCAGTTTAACAGCAGCGGGGAGCTCCTACGAGCAGTACTTC | TRBJ2-7 | TRBD2 | TRBV28 | .
CASSLRDYEQYF | TGTGCCAGCAGCTTGCGGGACTACGAGCAGTACTTC | TRBJ2-7 | . | TRBV7-9 | .
CASSEGDRVPDTQYF | TGTGCCAGCAGCGAGGGGGACAGGGTGCCAGATACGCAGTATTTT | TRBJ2-3 | TRBD1 | TRBV5-6 | .
CASSSRTETRETQYF | TGCGCCAGCAGCTCCCGGACAGAAACCAGGGAGACCCAGTACTTC | TRBJ2-5 | . | TRBV5-1 | .
CASTWGGSGELFF | TGTGCCAGCACCTGGGGGGGGTCCGGGGAGCTGTTTTTT | TRBJ2-2 | TRBD2 | TRBV28 | .
CASGVQGWEKLFF | TGTGCCAGCGGCGTGCAGGGTTGGGAAAAACTGTTTTTT | TRBJ1-4 | . | TRBV28 | .
CSVVGTERYGYTF | TGCAGCGTTGTAGGGACAGAGCGATATGGCTACACCTTC | TRBJ1-2 | TRBD1 | TRBV29-1 | few
CASTMGQANTGELFF | TGTGCCAGCACCATGGGACAGGCGAACACCGGGGAGCTGTTTTTT | TRBJ2-2 | TRBD1 | TRBV16 | .
CAIRTGSYEQYF | TGTGCCATCAGAACAGGTTCCTACGAGCAGTACTTC | TRBJ2-7 | . | TRBV10-3 | .
CASSDRDRGRLYTGELFF | TGTGCCAGCAGTGATAGGGACAGGGGGAGACTTTACACCGGGGAGCTGTTTTTT | TRBJ2-2 | TRBD1 | TRBV6-1 | .
CASSPQGARSPLHF | TGTGCCAGCAGTCCACAGGGGGCGCGATCACCCCTCCACTTT | TRBJ1-6 | TRBD1 | TRBV28 | few
CATSDPRQASYEQYF | TGTGCCACCAGCGACCCCAGACAGGCCTCCTACGAGCAGTACTTC | TRBJ2-7 | . | TRBV15 | .
CASSYSGGNDYGYTF | TGTGCCAGCAGTTACTCGGGCGGGAATGACTATGGCTACACCTTC | TRBJ1-2 | . | TRBV6-6 | few
CASSPNNRVSPLHF | TGTGCCAGCAGTCCAAATAACAGGGTTTCACCCCTCCACTTT | TRBJ1-6 | . | TRBV9 | .
CASSLQGRNTEAFF | TGTGCCAGCAGCCTCCAGGGGCGGAACACTGAAGCTTTCTTT | TRBJ1-1 | . | TRBV11-1 | .
CASSLLQGSLAGANVLTF | TGTGCCAGCAGCTTATTGCAGGGCTCCCTCGCTGGGGCCAACGTCCTGACTTTC | TRBJ2-6 | . | TRBV7-8 | few
CASSLGGGTEGYTF | TGTGCCAGCAGCTTAGGAGGGGGAACTGAAGGCTACACCTTC | TRBJ1-2 | . | TRBV7-6 | .
CASTERGARVNGYTF | TGTGCCAGCACTGAGCGGGGGGCGAGGGTAAATGGCTACACCTTC | TRBJ1-2 | . | TRBV19 | few
CARSLGLAGSSYEQYF | TGTGCCAGAAGCTTGGGTCTAGCGGGGAGCTCCTACGAGCAGTACTTC | TRBJ2-7 | TRBD2 | TRBV5-3 | .
CASSEWGGGPYEQYF | TGCGCCAGCAGTGAGTGGGGCGGGGGGCCGTACGAGCAGTACTTC | TRBJ2-7 | TRBD2 | TRBV10-2 | .
CASSPTTGGVEKLFF | TGTGCCAGCTCACCTACGACAGGGGGAGTTGAAAAACTGTTTTTT | TRBJ1-4 | TRBD1 | TRBV18 | .
CASGAGYGYTF | TGTGCCAGCGGGGCAGGCTATGGCTACACCTTC | TRBJ1-2 | . | TRBV9 | .
CASSQVQGANSPLHF | TGTGCCAGCAGCCAAGTCCAGGGGGCTAATTCACCCCTCCACTTT | TRBJ1-6 | TRBD1 | TRBV14 | .